Shown below are 19 T cell receptor beta chains from a single sample sequenced in a study of Ad26.COV2.S vaccination and SARS-CoV-2 variants. The treatment denotes: roughly 19 received Ad26.COV2.S at low or high dose, single or two shots; about 5 received placebo; per-sample allocation not given. Sampling occurred on day 63 after the first vaccine or placebo injection. Here immunoSEQ multiplex PCR was the method, and the copy in TCRdb shows in-frame clones only, minus some. This sample yields over 400,000 clones, of which roughly 88% are seen a single time; about 4.4% belongs to the top ten. Here the sequenced sample was peripheral blood, taken in a trial of Ad26.COV2.S vaccine versus placebo. The receptors were sampled from a person aged 18-60 years who received the Ad26.COV2.S COVID-19 vaccine or a placebo.

V is TRBV27 and J is TRBJ2-5; D call uncertain. The ends were cut back, 6 bases at V and 0 bases at J, with 5 bases in the middle. Germline V gives CDR1 MNHEY, CDR2 SMNVEV (reference sequence). CDR3 length: 12 amino acids. The DNA for the CDR3 is TGTGCCAGCAGAGGGTACCAAGAGACCCAGTACTTC. Translated, it gives CASRGYQETQYF.

V and J are TRBV28 and TRBJ1-4; tentatively, D is TRBD1 (5 bases). CDR3 length: 15 residues. Trimming shortened V by 6 bases and J by 3 bases, and 14 bases separated the two germline ends. Germline CDR1 reads MDHEN; CDR2 reads SYDVKM. CDR3 bases: TGTGCCAGCAGCTCCGAGGGGACCTCTAATGAAAAACTGTTTTTT. It encodes CASSSEGTSNEKLFF.

The chain is built from TRBV29-1 and TRBJ2-7; possibly TRBD1 or TRBD2 for D (5 bases each). The CDR3 consists of 13 residues. V was trimmed by 4 bases and J by 3 bases, leaving 13 bases between them. Germline-derived CDR1 and CDR2 are SQVTM and ANQGSEA. Here the CDR3 reads CSVVGRDHYEQYF. Written as DNA, the CDR3 is TGCAGCGTTGTTGGTAGGGACCACTACGAGCAGTACTTC.

The J gene is TRBJ1-3, the V gene TRBV7-9; no reliable D call. From germline, CDR1 is SEHNR and CDR2 FQNEAQ (reference sequence). The V and J ends lost 1 base and 0 bases respectively, with 7 bases between them. This CDR3 has 15 residues. The CDR3 DNA reads TGTGCCAGCAGCTTAGGGAACTACTCTGGAAACACCATATATTTT. Its translation: CASSLGNYSGNTIYF.

V gene TRBV9 combines with J gene TRBJ2-5, with 7 positions matching TRBD2. The V gene end was trimmed by 0 bases and the J gene end by 2 bases; junction bases not matched to a gene: 1. The CDR3 runs 14 residues. CDR1 is SGDLS and CDR2 is YYNGEE in the germline V gene. The CDR3 DNA reads as TGTGCCAGCAGCGTAGAACTAGCGCAAGAGACCCAGTACTTC. Translated: CASSVELAQETQYF.

This chain uses TRBV5-1 with TRBJ1-1, with 7 bases aligning to TRBD1. Losses at the gene ends were 3 bases for V and 7 bases for J; bases not matched to a gene: 12. In germline, CDR1 is SGHRS, CDR2 YFSETQ. The CDR3 is 15 amino acids. The CDR3 here is CASSSSETGLSEAFF. DNA of the CDR3: TGCGCCAGCAGCTCCTCTGAGACAGGGCTTAGTGAAGCTTTCTTT.

This clone was recorded once. The genes are TRBV5-4 and TRBJ2-4; the match to TRBD2 covers 13 bases. The CDR3 is 18 amino acids. Germline values: CDR1 SGHNT, CDR2 YYREEE (reference sequence). Unmatched junction bases numbered 9, after V lost 4 bases and J lost 2 bases. CDR3 nucleotide sequence: TGTGCCAGCAGCCGGACTAGCGGGAGAGATACAACCAAAAACATTCAGTACTTC. Its translation is CASSRTSGRDTTKNIQYF.

The genes are TRBV4-2 and TRBJ1-6; perhaps TRBD1 as D (5 bases). The CDR3 covers 17 residues. Trimming cost V 1 base and J 7 bases, with 17 bases left between them. In germline, CDR1 is LGHNA, CDR2 YNFKEQ. This CDR3 reads CASSQGSWQGGNSPLHF. As DNA, the CDR3 is TGTGCCAGCAGCCAAGGGTCTTGGCAGGGTGGCAATTCACCCCTCCACTTT.

This sequence joins TRBV5-1 and TRBJ2-2; D not resolved. Germline values: CDR1 SGHRS, CDR2 YFSETQ. The CDR3 runs to 14 residues. V shed 2 bases and J shed 3 bases, with 8 bases lying between them. Here the CDR3 reads CASSLNFDTGELFF. CDR3 nucleotide sequence: TGCGCCAGCAGCTTAAATTTTGACACCGGGGAGCTGTTTTTT.

The V gene is TRBV14, the J gene TRBJ2-7; weak D call: TRBD1 (6 bases). The CDR3 has 13 residues. V was clipped by 1 base and J by 3 bases, with 7 bases between them. Per the germline V gene, CDR1 is SGHDN and CDR2 is FVKESK. DNA of the CDR3: TGTGCCAGCAGCCAAGGCAGGGGCTACGAGCAGTACTTC. It yields the protein CASSQGRGYEQYF.

The table lists this clone with many counts. The chain joins TRBV3-1 (or the pseudogene TRBV3-2) to TRBJ2-5; the match to TRBD1 covers 10 bases. The CDR3 is 15 residues long. V lost 7 bases, J lost 2 bases, and 7 bases stayed unmatched. Germline assignment: CDR1 LGHDT and CDR2 YNNKEL (reference sequence). The CDR3 DNA sequence: TGTGCCAGCACCAAGGGACAGGGGAATCAAGAGACCCAGTACTTC. The encoded protein is CASTKGQGNQETQYF.

The chain combines TRBV19 with TRBJ2-6; TRBD1 is a possible D gene (6 bases). CDR3 length: 15 residues. Germline lookup yields CDR1 LNHDA and CDR2 SQIVND (reference sequence). V dropped 4 bases and J dropped 0 bases, with 7 bases sitting between them. Here the CDR3 DNA reads TGTGCCAGTAGTACAGGGGACTCTGGGGCCAACGTCCTGACTTTC. Protein: CASSTGDSGANVLTF. The variable domain in full, completed from reference TRBV19 and TRBJ2-6, reads DGGITQSPKYLFRKEGQNVTLSCEQNLNHDAMYWYRQDPGQGLRLIYYSQIVNDFQKGDIAEGYSVSREKKESFPLTVTSAQKNPTAFYLCASSTGDSGANVLTFGAGSRLTVL.

This clone has only one observation. The J gene is TRBJ2-7, the V gene TRBV5-4; D remains ambiguous. V lost 4 bases and J lost 0, with 11 bases in between. CDR1 and CDR2 from the germline V gene are SGHNT and YYREEE (reference sequence). The CDR3 is 14 amino acids. Written as DNA, the CDR3 is TGTGCCAGCAGCCCCCAGCCAGGCTCCTACGAGCAGTACTTC. Protein sequence: CASSPQPGSYEQYF. Variable domain in full (rest from reference TRBV5-4 and TRBJ2-7): ETGVTQSPTHLIKTRGQQVTLRCSSQSGHNTVSWYQQALGQGPQFIFQYYREEENGRGNFPPRFSGLQFPNYSSELNVNALELDDSALYLCASSPQPGSYEQYFGPGTRLTVT.

The chain combines TRBV5-1 with TRBJ2-5; 8 bases map to TRBD1. Germline V lookup: CDR1 SGHRS, CDR2 YFSETQ. V gave up 1 base and J gave up 5 bases; unmatched junction bases: 10. The CDR3 covers 16 residues. The CDR3 loop is CASSLKAPGGVETQYF. In DNA, the CDR3 is TGCGCCAGCAGCTTGAAGGCACCAGGGGGCGTTGAGACCCAGTACTTC.

This chain links TRBV27 with TRBJ2-3; D is undetermined. The V gene lost 6 bases and the J gene lost 3 bases, with 13 bases spanning the gap. The germline V gene has CDR1 MNHEY and CDR2 SMNVEV (reference sequence). The CDR3 runs 14 residues. CDR3 nucleotide sequence: TGTGCCAGCAGACCCCATAGGTTAACAGATACGCAGTATTTT. It codes for CASRPHRLTDTQYF.

The sample holds one count of this clone. The gene calls are TRBV7-6 and TRBJ1-4, with D hard to call. Trimming took off 5 bases at V and 3 bases at J, with 19 bases between the two ends. Germline CDR1 is SGHVS and CDR2 is FNYEAQ. This CDR3 has 17 amino acids. CDR3 region: CASSPSGSARPNEKLFF. The CDR3 DNA reads as TGTGCCAGCAGCCCATCCGGATCAGCAAGACCTAATGAAAAACTGTTTTTT.

This clone appeared a few times. This rearrangement joins TRBV27 to TRBJ1-6; 9 bases fit TRBD1. The CDR3 is 15 residues long. The ends lost 6 bases at V and 5 bases at J; junction bases unmatched: 5. Germline V gene data show CDR1 as MNHEY and CDR2 as SMNVEV (reference sequence). For the CDR3, the DNA is TGTGCCAGCAGCAGGGGACAGGGAAATAATTCACCCCTCCACTTT. This sequence encodes CASSRGQGNNSPLHF.

The rearrangement links TRBV27 to TRBJ2-1, with TRBD2 as a possible D gene (6 bases). The CDR3 has 15 residues. Per germline, CDR1 MNHEY and CDR2 SMNVEV (reference sequence). Trimming left V 5 bases short and J 1 base short, with 12 bases between. In DNA form, the CDR3 reads TGTGCCAGCAGTCCACAAGCGGGTTCCTACAATGAGCAGTTCTTC. It specifies CASSPQAGSYNEQFF.

The genes are TRBV7-6 and TRBJ1-1; the D is unclear. V was cut by 5 bases and J by 3 bases, with 13 bases left in between. The CDR3 consists of 14 residues. CDR1 is SGHVS, CDR2 FNYEAQ, per germline. In DNA form, the CDR3 reads TGTGCCAGCAGCAGGGAATATAGCGACACTGAAGCTTTCTTT. It encodes CASSREYSDTEAFF.